The clone carrying this T cell receptor beta chain occurred many times. Its antigen is currently unknown. Each CDR3 protein gets one entry after TCRdb re-called the multiplex PCR reads with MiXCR. There are fewer than 140,000 distinct CDR3 sequences in the sample; about 31% occur only once, and approximately 5% lies in the top ten. Samples came from axillary lymph nodes draining the breast cancer. This sample was included in a study of breast tumors, draining lymph nodes, adjacent tissues. General study points: Tumors had less TCR diversity than lymph nodes, more than nontumor tissue. Findings are consistent with lymph node origin and intratumoral expansion of most tumor T cells.

The sample consisted of axillary lymph node tissue. This clonotype was obtained from a female donor with breast cancer. Some clones in this sample may be carry-over from other donors' samples.

The CDR3 nucleotides are TGTGCCAGCAGCATCCCTAGCGGGAGAATCGGCGAGCAGTACTTC. This translates into CASSIPSGRIGEQYF. The V call is TRBV5-8, the J call TRBJ2-7, with TRBD2 identical over 10 bases. V lost 4 bases and J lost 6; bases outside the gene matches: 10. Germline V gene sequence: CDR1 SGHTS, CDR2 YDEGEE. The CDR3 loop spans 15 amino acids.